This entry is about one TCR beta chain. The sample comes from a study of spatial heterogeneity in lung cancer. Study as a whole: Mean representation of each unique TCR and UMI combination in the raw reads exceeded ten occurrences.

V gave up 5 bases and J gave up 3 bases, with 17 bases separating them. From germline, CDR1 is SGHTA and CDR2 FQGNSA. The length of the CDR3 is 15 residues. The sample's time point: blood at routine non-recurrence follow-up after resection. Whole RNA was taken from tumor, nontumor lung or frozen PBMC; it was then sequenced unsorted. TCRdb passed the 5' RACE reads through MiXCR, listing each CDR3 protein once. The data hold 110,000 or so distinct CDR3 sequences, with under 14% observed a single time. The sequence was obtained from a female donor with early-stage non-small cell lung cancer. The chain recombines TRBV7-2 with TRBJ2-7; TRBD1 or TRBD2 may be the D gene (7 bases each). The sequences come from PBMCs, collected at follow-up. CDR3 sequence reads: CASSLQGGRSYEQYF. CDR3 bases: TGTGCCAGCAGCCTCCAGGGGGGGCGCAGCTACGAGCAGTACTTC.